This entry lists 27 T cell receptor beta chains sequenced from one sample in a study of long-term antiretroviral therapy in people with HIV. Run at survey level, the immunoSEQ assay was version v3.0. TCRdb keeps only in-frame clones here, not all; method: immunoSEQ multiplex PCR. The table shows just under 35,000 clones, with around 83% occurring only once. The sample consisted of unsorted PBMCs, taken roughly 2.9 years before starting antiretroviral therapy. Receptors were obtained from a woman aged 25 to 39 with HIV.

The CDR3 sequence is CASIGTLLDGSPLHF. CDR3 coding DNA: TGTGCCAGCATCGGGACTCTCCTCGACGGGTCACCCCTCCACTTT. This chain joins TRBV6-6 and TRBJ1-6; maybe TRBD1 (5 bases). Germline lookup yields CDR1 MNHNY and CDR2 SVGAGI (reference sequence). Trimming cost V 7 bases and J 10 bases, with 20 bases left between them. CDR3 length equals 15 residues.

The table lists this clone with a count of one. CDR3 nucleotide sequence: TGTGCCAGCAGCTCCAGCCAACTAGCGGGGGGACCTAATGAGCAGTTCTTC. Protein sequence: CASSSSQLAGGPNEQFF. This rearrangement joins TRBV5-6 to TRBJ2-1, with TRBD2 identical over 12 bases. Unmatched junction bases numbered 11, after V lost 3 bases and J lost 7 bases. The CDR3 length is 17 residues. Germline V gene sequence: CDR1 SGHDT, CDR2 YYEEEE.

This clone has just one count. DNA of the CDR3: TGTGCCAGTAGTATAGATCTGGGGTCCGGGGAGCTGTTTTTT. Protein product: CASSIDLGSGELFF. The V call is TRBV19, the J call TRBJ2-2, with D unclear. CDR1 is LNHDA, CDR2 SQIVND, per germline (reference sequence). The CDR3 is made up of 14 amino acids. V dropped 0 bases and J dropped 6 bases, with 8 bases sitting between them.

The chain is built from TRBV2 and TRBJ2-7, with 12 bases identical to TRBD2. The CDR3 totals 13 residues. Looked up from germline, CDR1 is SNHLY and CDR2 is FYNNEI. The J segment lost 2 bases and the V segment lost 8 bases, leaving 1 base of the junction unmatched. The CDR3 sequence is CASLAGGTYEQYF. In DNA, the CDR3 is TGTGCCAGCCTAGCGGGGGGGACCTACGAGCAGTACTTC.

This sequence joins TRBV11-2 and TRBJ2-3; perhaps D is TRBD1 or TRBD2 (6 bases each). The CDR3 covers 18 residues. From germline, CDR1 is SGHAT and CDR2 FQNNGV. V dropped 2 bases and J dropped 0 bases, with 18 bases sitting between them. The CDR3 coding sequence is TGTGCCAGCAGCTTATATGGTTTCGGGGGCCCTAGCACAGATACGCAGTATTTT. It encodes CASSLYGFGGPSTDTQYF.

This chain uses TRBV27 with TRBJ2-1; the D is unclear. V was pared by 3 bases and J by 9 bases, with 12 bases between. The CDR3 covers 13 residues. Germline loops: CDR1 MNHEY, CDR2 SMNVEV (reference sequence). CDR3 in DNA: TGTGCCAGCAGTTTCTGGGTCGGTGCTGAGCAGTTCTTC. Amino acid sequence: CASSFWVGAEQFF.

The CDR3 coding sequence is TGTGCCAGCAGTTACTCGTGGGAGCCCTCCTACGAGCAGTACTTC. It encodes CASSYSWEPSYEQYF. The chain uses TRBV6-6 and TRBJ2-5; TRBD2 is a possible D gene (5 bases). The J call is in doubt because the DNA end fits TRBJ2-7 better. The germline V gene encodes CDR1 MNHNY and CDR2 SVGAGI (reference sequence). The CDR3 has 15 residues.

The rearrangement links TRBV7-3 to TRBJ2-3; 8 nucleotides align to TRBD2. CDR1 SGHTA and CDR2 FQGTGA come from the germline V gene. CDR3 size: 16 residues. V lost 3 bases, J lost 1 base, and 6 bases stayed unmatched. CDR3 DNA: TGTGCCAGCAGCTTCCCGGGGGGGCCCGGCACAGATACGCAGTATTTT. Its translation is CASSFPGGPGTDTQYF.

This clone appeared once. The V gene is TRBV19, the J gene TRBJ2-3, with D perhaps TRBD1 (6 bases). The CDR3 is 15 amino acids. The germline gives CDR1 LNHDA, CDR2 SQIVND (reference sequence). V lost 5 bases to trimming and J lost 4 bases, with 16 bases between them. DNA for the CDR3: TGTGCCAGTAGTGCAACAGGGTCCGGGGCAGATACGCAGTATTTT. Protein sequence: CASSATGSGADTQYF.

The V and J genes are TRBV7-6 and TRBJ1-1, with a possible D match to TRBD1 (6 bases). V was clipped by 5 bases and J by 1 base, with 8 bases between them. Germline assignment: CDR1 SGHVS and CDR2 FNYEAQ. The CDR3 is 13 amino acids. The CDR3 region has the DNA TGTGCCAGCAGCCCGACAGGGAACACTGAAGCTTTCTTT. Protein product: CASSPTGNTEAFF. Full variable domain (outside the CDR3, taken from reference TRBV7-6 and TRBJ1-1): GAGVSQSPRYKVTKRGQDVALRCDPISGHVSLYWYRQALGQGPEFLTYFNYEAQQDKSGLPNDRFSAERPEGSISTLTIQRTEQRDSAMYRCASSPTGNTEAFFGQGTRLTVV.

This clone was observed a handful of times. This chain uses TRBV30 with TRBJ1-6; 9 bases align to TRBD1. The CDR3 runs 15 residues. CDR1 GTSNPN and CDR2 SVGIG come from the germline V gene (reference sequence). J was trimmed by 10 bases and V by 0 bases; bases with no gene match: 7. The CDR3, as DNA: TGTGCCTGGAGTGTCCCGGGACAGGGTACCTCACCCCTCCACTTT. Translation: CAWSVPGQGTSPLHF.

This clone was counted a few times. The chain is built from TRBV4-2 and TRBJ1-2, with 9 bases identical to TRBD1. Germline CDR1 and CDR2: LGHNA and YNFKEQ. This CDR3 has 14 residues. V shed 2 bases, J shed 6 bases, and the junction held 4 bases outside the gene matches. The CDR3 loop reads CASSQTGGANGYTF. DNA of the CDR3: TGTGCCAGCAGCCAAACAGGGGGCGCAAATGGCTACACCTTC.

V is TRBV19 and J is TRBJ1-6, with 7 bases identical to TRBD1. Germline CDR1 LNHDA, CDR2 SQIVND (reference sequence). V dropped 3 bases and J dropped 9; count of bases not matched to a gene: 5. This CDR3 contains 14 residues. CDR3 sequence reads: CASSITQGSSPLHF. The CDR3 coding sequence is TGTGCCAGTAGTATTACACAGGGGAGTTCACCCCTCCACTTT.

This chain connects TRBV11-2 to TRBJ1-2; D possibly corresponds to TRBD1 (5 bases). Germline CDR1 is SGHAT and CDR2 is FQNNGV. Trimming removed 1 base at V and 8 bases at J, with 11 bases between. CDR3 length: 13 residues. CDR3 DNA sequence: TGTGCCAGCAGCTTAGGGGGGGAAGGCGGCTACACCTTC. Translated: CASSLGGEGGYTF.

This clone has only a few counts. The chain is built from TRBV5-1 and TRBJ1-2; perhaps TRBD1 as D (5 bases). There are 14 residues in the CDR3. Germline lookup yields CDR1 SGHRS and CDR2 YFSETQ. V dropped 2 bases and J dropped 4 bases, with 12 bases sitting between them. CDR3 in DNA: TGCGCCAGCAGCTTCGGGGACGCCGTCTATGGCTACACCTTC. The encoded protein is CASSFGDAVYGYTF.

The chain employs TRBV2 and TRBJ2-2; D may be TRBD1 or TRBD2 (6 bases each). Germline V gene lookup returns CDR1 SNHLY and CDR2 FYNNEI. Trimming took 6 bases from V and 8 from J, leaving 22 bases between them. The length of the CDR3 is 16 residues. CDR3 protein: CASSRLPGAAVGELFF. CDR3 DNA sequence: TGTGCCAGCAGCCGACTGCCGGGGGCCGCCGTAGGGGAGCTGTTTTTT.

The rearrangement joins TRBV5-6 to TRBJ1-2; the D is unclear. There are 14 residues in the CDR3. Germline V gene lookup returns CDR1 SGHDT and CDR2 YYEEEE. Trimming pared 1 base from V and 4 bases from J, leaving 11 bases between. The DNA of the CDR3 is TGTGCCAGCAGCTTGCGGGAGCAGTTCTATGGCTACACCTTC. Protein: CASSLREQFYGYTF.

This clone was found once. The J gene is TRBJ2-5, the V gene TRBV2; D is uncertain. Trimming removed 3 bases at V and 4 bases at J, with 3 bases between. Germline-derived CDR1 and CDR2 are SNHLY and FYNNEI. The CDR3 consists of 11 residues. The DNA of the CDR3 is TGTGCCAGCAGTGACCGAGAGACCCAGTACTTC. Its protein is CASSDRETQYF.

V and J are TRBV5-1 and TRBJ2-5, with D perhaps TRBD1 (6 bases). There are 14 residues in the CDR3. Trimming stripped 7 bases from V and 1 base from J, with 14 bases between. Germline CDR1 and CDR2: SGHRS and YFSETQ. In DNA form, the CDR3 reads TGCGCCAGCTCCGAGGCACAGGGCCAAGAGACCCAGTACTTC. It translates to CASSEAQGQETQYF.

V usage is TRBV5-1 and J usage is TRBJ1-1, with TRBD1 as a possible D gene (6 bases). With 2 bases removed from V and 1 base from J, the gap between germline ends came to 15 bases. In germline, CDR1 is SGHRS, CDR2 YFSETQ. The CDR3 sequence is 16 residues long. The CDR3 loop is CASSLQSTGPNTEAFF. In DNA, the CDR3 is TGCGCCAGCAGCTTACAGTCGACAGGACCGAACACTGAAGCTTTCTTT.

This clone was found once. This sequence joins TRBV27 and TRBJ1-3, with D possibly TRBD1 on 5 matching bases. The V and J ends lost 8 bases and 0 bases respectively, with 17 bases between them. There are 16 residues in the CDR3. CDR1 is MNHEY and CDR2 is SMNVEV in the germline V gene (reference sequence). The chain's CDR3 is CASARAGWGSGNTIYF. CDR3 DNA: TGTGCCAGCGCGAGGGCAGGGTGGGGCTCTGGAAACACCATATATTTT.

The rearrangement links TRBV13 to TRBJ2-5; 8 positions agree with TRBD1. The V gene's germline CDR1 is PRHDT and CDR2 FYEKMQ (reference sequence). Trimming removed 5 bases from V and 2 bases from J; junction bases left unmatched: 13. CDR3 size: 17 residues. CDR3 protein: CASSPLRVDRGQETQYF. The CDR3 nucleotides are TGTGCCAGCAGCCCATTAAGGGTCGACAGGGGACAAGAGACCCAGTACTTC. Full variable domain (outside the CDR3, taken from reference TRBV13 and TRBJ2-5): AAGVIQSPRHLIKEKRETATLKCYPIPRHDTVYWYQQGPGQDPQFLISFYEKMQSDKGSIPDRFSAQQFSDYHSELNMSSLELGDSALYFCASSPLRVDRGQETQYFGPGTRLLVL.

Here the CDR3 DNA reads TGTGCCAGCAGTGACGGACAGGGAGGAGCTGGCTACACCTTC. This codes for CASSDGQGGAGYTF. The chain carries TRBV6-1 and TRBJ1-2; TRBD1 matches 8 bases. Trimming cost V 3 bases and J 7 bases; bases outside gene matches: 7. The CDR3 runs 14 residues. Germline CDR1 and CDR2: MNHNS and SASEGT.

CDR3 sequence: CASRPTVGAEAFF. The CDR3 region has the DNA TGTGCCAGCAGGCCTACAGTTGGGGCTGAAGCTTTCTTT. The genes are TRBV7-3 and TRBJ1-1; D is unclear. The ends were cut back, 6 bases at V and 6 bases at J, with 14 bases in the middle. This CDR3 region has 13 residues. CDR1 SGHTA and CDR2 FQGTGA come from the germline V gene.

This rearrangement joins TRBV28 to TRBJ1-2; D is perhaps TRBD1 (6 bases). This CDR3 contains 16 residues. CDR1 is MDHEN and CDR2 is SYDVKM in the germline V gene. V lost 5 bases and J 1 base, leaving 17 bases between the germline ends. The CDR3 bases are TGTGCCAGCAGTGTGGGACACGGGACCCATAACTATGGCTACACCTTC. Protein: CASSVGHGTHNYGYTF.

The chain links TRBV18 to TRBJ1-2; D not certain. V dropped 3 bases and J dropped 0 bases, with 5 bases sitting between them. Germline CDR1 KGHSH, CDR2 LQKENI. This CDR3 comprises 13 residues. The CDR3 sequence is CASSPGANYGYTF. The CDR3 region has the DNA TGTGCCAGCTCACCCGGAGCTAACTATGGCTACACCTTC.

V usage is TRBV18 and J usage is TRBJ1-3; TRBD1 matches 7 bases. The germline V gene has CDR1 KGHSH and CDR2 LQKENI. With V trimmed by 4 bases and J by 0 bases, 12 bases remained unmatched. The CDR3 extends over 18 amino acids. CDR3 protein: CASSRQIGTAASGNTIYF. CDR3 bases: TGTGCCAGCTCACGCCAAATAGGGACAGCCGCCTCTGGAAACACCATATATTTT.